This T cell receptor (beta chain) was documented in a study of blood T cells in healthy people across ages. This clonotype was seen many times. The second PCR ran roughly 6 to 11 cycles with a sample-barcoded 5' primer and J-beta primers. Via MiXCR, TCRdb re-called the 5' RACE reads, giving one row per CDR3 protein. The data show around 1,500,000 distinct CDR3 sequences, approximately 28% seen once. This CDR3 contains 15 residues. J lost 5 bases, V lost 3 bases, and 7 bases had no gene match. Germline lookup yields CDR1 DFQATT and CDR2 SNEGSKA (reference sequence). The sequence was obtained from a woman aged 25-40 years in good health. J is TRBJ2-1 and V is TRBV20-1, with 10 bases lining up with TRBD2. Specimen: blood. The CDR3 is CSASSGRANDNEQFF. CDR3 bases: TGCAGTGCTAGCAGCGGGAGGGCGAACGACAATGAGCAGTTCTTC.